Listed below are T cell receptor beta chains from one sample, sequenced in a study of Ad26.COV2.S vaccination and SARS-CoV-2 variants. Sequencing was performed with immunoSEQ multiplex PCR; in TCRdb, only in-frame clones are kept and a portion is missing. The sample lists about 180,000 clones, 87% occurring once. This specimen consisted of peripheral blood, obtained after recovery from COVID-19. Every receptor here comes from a human donor who had recovered from COVID-19. Both conserved end residues are part of each CDR3. A D gene is named only where the DNA matches it firmly. Some rows mark clone size as missing; the rest say once, few, many or name a class of expanded clone.

CDR3aa: CASSSAGTSGNNEQFF; CDR3nt: TGTGCCAGCAGTTCTGCCGGGACTAGCGGGAACAATGAGCAGTTCTTC; j_gene: TRBJ2-1; abundance: .; v_gene: TRBV11-3; d_gene: TRBD2
CDR3aa: CATSTTSQGMIHPLRARTEAFF; CDR3nt: TGTGCCACCAGCACGACTTCACAGGGTATGATTCACCCCTTACGAGCAAGAACTGAAGCTTTCTTT; j_gene: TRBJ1-1; abundance: .; v_gene: TRBV15; d_gene: .
CDR3aa: CASSLLWGGYTF; CDR3nt: TGTGCCAGCAGCCTCCTGTGGGGTGGCTACACCTTC; j_gene: TRBJ1-2; abundance: .; v_gene: TRBV3-1/TRBV3-2; d_gene: .
CDR3aa: CASSLIRQGQRDTQYF; CDR3nt: TGTGCCAGCAGCCTCATTCGACAGGGTCAAAGGGATACGCAGTATTTT; j_gene: TRBJ2-3; abundance: .; v_gene: TRBV7-6; d_gene: TRBD1
CDR3aa: CASSVKGVGYEQYF; CDR3nt: TGTGCCAGCAGCGTGAAGGGCGTGGGCTACGAGCAGTACTTC; j_gene: TRBJ2-7; abundance: .; v_gene: TRBV9; d_gene: .
CDR3aa: CASSSPGTAYEQYF; CDR3nt: TGTGCCAGCAGTTCCCCCGGGACAGCCTACGAGCAGTACTTC; j_gene: TRBJ2-7; abundance: .; v_gene: TRBV6-5; d_gene: TRBD1
CDR3aa: CASSRTDATNEKLFF; CDR3nt: TGTGCCAGCAGTCGGACGGATGCAACTAATGAAAAACTGTTTTTT; j_gene: TRBJ1-4; abundance: .; v_gene: TRBV2; d_gene: .
CDR3aa: CASNGGSSYNSPLHF; CDR3nt: TGTGCCAGCAACGGAGGTTCCTCCTATAATTCACCCCTCCACTTT; j_gene: TRBJ1-6; abundance: .; v_gene: TRBV2; d_gene: .
CDR3aa: CASSYWGQETQYF; CDR3nt: TGTGCCAGCAGCTATTGGGGTCAAGAGACCCAGTACTTC; j_gene: TRBJ2-5; abundance: .; v_gene: TRBV7-9; d_gene: .
CDR3aa: CASSLDTGFGNQPQHF; CDR3nt: TGTGCCAGCAGCTTAGACACAGGGTTCGGCAATCAGCCCCAGCATTTT; j_gene: TRBJ1-5; abundance: .; v_gene: TRBV11-2; d_gene: .
CDR3aa: CASSQVAGTGETQYF; CDR3nt: TGCGCCAGCAGTCAAGTAGCGGGTACTGGGGAGACCCAGTACTTC; j_gene: TRBJ2-5; abundance: .; v_gene: TRBV5-1; d_gene: TRBD2
CDR3aa: CASSSVDGRETQYF; CDR3nt: TGCGCCAGCAGCTCCGTTGACGGGAGGGAGACCCAGTACTTC; j_gene: TRBJ2-5; abundance: .; v_gene: TRBV5-1; d_gene: TRBD2
CDR3aa: CASSYGRELNYGYTF; CDR3nt: TGTGCCAGCAGTTACGGGCGGGAGCTTAACTATGGCTACACCTTC; j_gene: TRBJ1-2; abundance: .; v_gene: TRBV6-6; d_gene: .
CDR3aa: CASSLGPGSSYEQYF; CDR3nt: TGTGCTAGCAGCTTAGGGCCGGGGTCCTCCTACGAGCAGTACTTC; j_gene: TRBJ2-7; abundance: .; v_gene: TRBV7-7; d_gene: .
CDR3aa: CATRGGTGATNEKLFF; CDR3nt: TGTGCCACCAGGGGAGGGACCGGAGCAACTAATGAAAAACTGTTTTTT; j_gene: TRBJ1-4; abundance: .; v_gene: TRBV15; d_gene: .
CDR3aa: CATSDFYRTDTQYF; CDR3nt: TGTGCCACCAGTGATTTTTATCGTACAGATACGCAGTATTTT; j_gene: TRBJ2-3; abundance: .; v_gene: TRBV24-1; d_gene: .
CDR3aa: CASSQGLPGEKLFF; CDR3nt: TGTGCCAGCAGCCAAGGCCTACCAGGAGAAAAACTGTTTTTT; j_gene: TRBJ1-4; abundance: .; v_gene: TRBV3-1/TRBV3-2; d_gene: .
CDR3aa: CASSPGARAIQYF; CDR3nt: TGTGCCAGCAGTCCTGGGGCTCGCGCGATCCAGTACTTC; j_gene: TRBJ2-7; abundance: .; v_gene: TRBV6-5; d_gene: .
CDR3aa: CASRRQGVNTGELFF; CDR3nt: TGTGCCAGCAGACGACAGGGGGTAAACACCGGGGAGCTGTTTTTT; j_gene: TRBJ2-2; abundance: .; v_gene: TRBV14; d_gene: TRBD1
CDR3aa: CASSPGPTDRPRGETQYF; CDR3nt: TGTGCCAGCAGCCCAGGGCCTACTGACAGGCCCCGAGGGGAGACCCAGTACTTC; j_gene: TRBJ2-5; abundance: .; v_gene: TRBV5-6; d_gene: .
CDR3aa: CASTRQGRGDQPQHF; CDR3nt: TGTGCCAGCACTCGGCAGGGGAGGGGGGATCAGCCCCAGCATTTT; j_gene: TRBJ1-5; abundance: .; v_gene: TRBV6-5; d_gene: .
CDR3aa: CASSLDRGRYEQYF; CDR3nt: TGCGCCAGCAGCTTGGACAGGGGGAGATACGAGCAGTACTTC; j_gene: TRBJ2-7; abundance: .; v_gene: TRBV5-1; d_gene: TRBD1
CDR3aa: CAPRPDSYEQYF; CDR3nt: TGTGCCCCCCGGCCAGATTCCTACGAGCAGTACTTC; j_gene: TRBJ2-7; abundance: .; v_gene: TRBV24-1; d_gene: .
CDR3aa: CASSPFFSSYNEQFF; CDR3nt: TGTGCCAGCAGCCCTTTCTTCAGCTCCTACAATGAGCAGTTCTTC; j_gene: TRBJ2-1; abundance: .; v_gene: TRBV27; d_gene: .
CDR3aa: CASSPGGNGANVLTF; CDR3nt: TGTGCCAGCTCACCAGGGGGTAATGGGGCCAACGTCCTGACTTTC; j_gene: TRBJ2-6; abundance: few; v_gene: TRBV18; d_gene: .
CDR3aa: CASSLIRHTEAFF; CDR3nt: TGTGCCAGCAGCTTAATTCGTCACACTGAAGCTTTCTTT; j_gene: TRBJ1-1; abundance: .; v_gene: TRBV7-8; d_gene: .
CDR3aa: CASSDSGGYQPQHF; CDR3nt: TGTGCCAGCAGTGATTCAGGGGGATATCAGCCCCAGCATTTT; j_gene: TRBJ1-5; abundance: .; v_gene: TRBV6-1; d_gene: TRBD1
CDR3aa: CASSPKLAGGKDTQYF; CDR3nt: TGTGCCAGCTCACCGAAGCTAGCGGGAGGAAAAGATACGCAGTATTTT; j_gene: TRBJ2-3; abundance: .; v_gene: TRBV18; d_gene: TRBD2
CDR3aa: CASSPGHLNEKLFF; CDR3nt: TGTGCCAGCAGTCCGGGACACTTGAATGAAAAACTGTTTTTT; j_gene: TRBJ1-4; abundance: .; v_gene: TRBV9; d_gene: .
CDR3aa: CASSEVDTLSYNEQFF; CDR3nt: TGTGCCAGCAGTGAAGTTGACACCCTCTCCTACAATGAGCAGTTCTTC; j_gene: TRBJ2-1; abundance: .; v_gene: TRBV6-1; d_gene: .
CDR3aa: CASSQGTSLRDTQYF; CDR3nt: TGTGCCAGCAGCCAAGGGACTAGCTTAAGAGATACGCAGTATTTT; j_gene: TRBJ2-3; abundance: .; v_gene: TRBV3-1/TRBV3-2; d_gene: TRBD2
CDR3aa: CASISGTLYEQYF; CDR3nt: TGTGCCAGCATATCCGGGACACTATACGAGCAGTACTTC; j_gene: TRBJ2-7; abundance: .; v_gene: TRBV28; d_gene: .
CDR3aa: CAWSSGTANYGYTF; CDR3nt: TGTGCCTGGAGTTCCGGGACGGCAAACTATGGCTACACCTTC; j_gene: TRBJ1-2; abundance: .; v_gene: TRBV30; d_gene: .
CDR3aa: CASSVDWLAGVSYNEQFF; CDR3nt: TGTGCCAGCAGCGTAGACTGGCTAGCGGGAGTGTCCTACAATGAGCAGTTCTTC; j_gene: TRBJ2-1; abundance: .; v_gene: TRBV9; d_gene: TRBD2
CDR3aa: CASSSRRDSYGYTF; CDR3nt: TGTGCCAGCAGCTCGCGGAGGGACAGCTATGGCTACACCTTC; j_gene: TRBJ1-2; abundance: .; v_gene: TRBV7-2; d_gene: TRBD1
CDR3aa: CASSSGQGTEAFF; CDR3nt: TGTGCCAGCAGCTCGGGACAGGGCACTGAAGCTTTCTTT; j_gene: TRBJ1-1; abundance: .; v_gene: TRBV7-3; d_gene: TRBD1
CDR3aa: CASSYSRRFSGNTIYF; CDR3nt: TGTGCCAGCAGTTACTCGAGGCGATTCTCTGGAAACACCATATATTTT; j_gene: TRBJ1-3; abundance: .; v_gene: TRBV6-6; d_gene: .
CDR3aa: CATSRGGVGGRNQPQHF; CDR3nt: TGTGCCACCAGCAGAGGGGGAGTAGGGGGGAGGAATCAGCCCCAGCATTTT; j_gene: TRBJ1-5; abundance: .; v_gene: TRBV15; d_gene: .
CDR3aa: CASSLGGKPYNEQFF; CDR3nt: TGTGCCAGCAGCTTAGGGGGGAAACCCTACAATGAGCAGTTCTTC; j_gene: TRBJ2-1; abundance: .; v_gene: TRBV7-9; d_gene: .
CDR3aa: CASSIEGGGLEQYF; CDR3nt: TGTGCCAGTAGTATAGAGGGCGGAGGGCTCGAGCAGTACTTC; j_gene: TRBJ2-7; abundance: .; v_gene: TRBV19; d_gene: .
CDR3aa: CASSEWGALSFEQYF; CDR3nt: TGTGCCAGCAGTGAGTGGGGGGCCCTAAGTTTCGAGCAGTACTTC; j_gene: TRBJ2-7; abundance: .; v_gene: TRBV6-1; d_gene: .